Each of the 31 T cell receptor beta chains below was sequenced from the same sample in a study of blood T cell repertoires in COVID-19. Sequencing used immunoSEQ multiplex PCR; TCRdb keeps in-frame clones, though not all of them. The sample holds approximately 150,000 clones; around 84% are singletons and the top ten take roughly 1%. The sequenced sample consisted of peripheral blood. Source of these receptors: a man aged 35 to 55 with acute or convalescent COVID-19.

V gene TRBV7-2 combines with J gene TRBJ1-5; TRBD1 might be the D (5 bases). The CDR3 extends over 13 amino acids. V lost 8 bases, J lost 6 bases, and 14 bases lay in between. Germline lookup yields CDR1 SGHTA and CDR2 FQGNSA. The CDR3 DNA follows: TGTGCCAGCCGACAGATGCTCGGTCAGCCCCAGCATTTT. Translating it yields CASRQMLGQPQHF.

J is TRBJ1-6 and V is TRBV4-2; D gene ambiguous. The V gene lost 0 bases and the J gene lost 3 bases, with 15 bases spanning the gap. CDR1 and CDR2 from the germline V gene are LGHNA and YNFKEQ. The CDR3 is 18 amino acids. This CDR3 reads CASSQEDLRLLYNSPLHF. In nucleotides, the CDR3 is TGTGCCAGCAGCCAAGAAGATTTGCGCCTTCTCTATAATTCACCCCTCCACTTT.

This sequence joins TRBV5-8 and TRBJ2-1; D ambiguous. Germline CDR1 is SGHTS and CDR2 is YDEGEE. The V gene lost 0 bases and the J gene lost 0 bases, with 7 bases spanning the gap. The CDR3 runs to 15 residues. The CDR3 DNA sequence: TGTGCCAGCAGCTTGGTAGTTGGCTCCTACAATGAGCAGTTCTTC. This gives the protein CASSLVVGSYNEQFF.

The J gene is TRBJ1-1, the V gene TRBV2; tentative D call: TRBD1 (5 bases). V was shortened by 7 bases and J by 5 bases, with 17 bases between the two germline ends. This CDR3 is 14 amino acids long. CDR1 is SNHLY, CDR2 FYNNEI, per germline. This chain's CDR3 is CASIKSQGGTEAFF. CDR3 DNA sequence: TGTGCCAGCATCAAATCCCAGGGAGGGACTGAAGCTTTCTTT.

The chain couples TRBV5-1 to TRBJ1-3, with 7 nucleotides matching TRBD1. The germline CDR1 and CDR2 sequences are SGHRS and YFSETQ. The CDR3 sequence is 15 residues long. The V and J ends lost 4 bases and 4 bases, in that order; junction bases with no gene match: 8. The DNA for the CDR3 is TGCGCCAGCAGCCCGGGACAGAGTTTCGGAAACACCATATATTTT. It translates to CASSPGQSFGNTIYF.

V usage is TRBV6-2 or TRBV6-3 and J usage is TRBJ2-5, with 12 bases that match TRBD2. Germline V gene sequence: CDR1 MNHEY, CDR2 SVGEGT. The V segment lost 1 base and the J segment 4 bases; nucleotides outside the gene matches: 1. This CDR3 has 15 amino acids. The CDR3 nucleotides read TGTGCCAGCAGTTACTTACTAGCGGGGGGAGAGACCCAGTACTTC. This codes for CASSYLLAGGETQYF.

J is TRBJ1-1 and V is TRBV6-5; 7 bases are shared with TRBD1. V trimming: 6 bases; J trimming: 4 bases; junction bases outside the gene matches: 8. Germline V gene lookup returns CDR1 MNHEY and CDR2 SVGAGI. CDR3 length: 14 residues. In DNA, the CDR3 is TGTGCCAGCAGACCGGGACAGATGACCACTGAAGCTTTCTTT. This sequence encodes CASRPGQMTTEAFF.

Written as DNA, the CDR3 is TGTGCCAGCAGTCCGCATCAGACAGGGTTGTCACCCCTCCACTTT. The encoded protein is CASSPHQTGLSPLHF. V and J are TRBV28 and TRBJ1-6, with TRBD1 matching 7 bases. Per the germline V gene, CDR1 is MDHEN and CDR2 is SYDVKM. There are 15 residues in the CDR3. Trimming at V came to 5 bases and at J to 10 bases, leaving 11 bases not matched to a gene.

The chain couples TRBV2 to TRBJ2-1; 7 bases align to TRBD2. The CDR3 covers 11 residues. Per the germline V gene, CDR1 is SNHLY and CDR2 is FYNNEI. J gave up 10 bases and V 8 bases, and 5 bases lay outside the gene matches. Written as DNA, the CDR3 is TGTGCCAGCGGGACTAAGAGGGAGCAGTTCTTC. The encoded protein is CASGTKREQFF.

The chain is built from TRBV10-3 and TRBJ1-4; weak D call: TRBD1 (6 bases). V was cut by 0 bases and J by 8 bases, with 7 bases left in between. Germline lookup yields CDR1 ENHRY and CDR2 SYGVKD. The CDR3 has 13 residues. The CDR3 region is CAISESGAEKLFF. The CDR3 DNA reads as TGTGCCATCAGTGAGTCGGGGGCCGAAAAACTGTTTTTT.

This clone has only one observation. V usage is TRBV12-3 or TRBV12-4 and J usage is TRBJ1-1; D is ambiguous. V gave up 6 bases and J gave up 11 bases, with 19 bases separating them. This CDR3 has 13 amino acids. Here the CDR3 reads CASRTVDGAAAFF. In DNA, the CDR3 is TGTGCCAGCAGAACCGTAGACGGTGCGGCCGCTTTCTTT.

The rearrangement joins TRBV10-1 to TRBJ2-1; 7 bases match TRBD2. J gave up 8 bases and V 8 bases, and 6 bases lay outside the gene matches. The CDR3 is 12 amino acids. Germline V CDR1 and CDR2: WNHNN, SYGVQD (reference sequence). CDR3 sequence (DNA): TGCGCCAGCCCGGGACTAACGGATGAGCAGTTCTTC. Its translation: CASPGLTDEQFF.

CDR3 bases: TGTGCCAGCTCACCACCCACCGGGGGGTTTAATGAGCAGTTCTTC. This sequence encodes CASSPPTGGFNEQFF. The gene calls are TRBV18 and TRBJ2-1, with TRBD2 matching 7 bases. The V gene's germline CDR1 is KGHSH and CDR2 LQKENI. The V segment lost 0 bases and the J segment 7 bases; nucleotides outside the gene matches: 6. This CDR3 contains 15 residues.

The CDR3, as DNA: TGTGCCAGCAGCCGACGAGAGGACTCATATTTCTACAATGAGCAGTTCTTC. It specifies CASSRREDSYFYNEQFF. The chain uses TRBV7-8 and TRBJ2-1; maybe TRBD2 (5 bases). The V gene lost 5 bases and the J gene lost 3 bases, with 20 bases spanning the gap. Germline CDR1 SGHVS, CDR2 FQNEAQ. The CDR3 extends over 17 amino acids.

This clone has a handful of counts. The chain recombines TRBV5-4 with TRBJ1-2, with D maybe TRBD1 (5 bases). Trimming removed 4 bases at V and 3 bases at J, with 13 bases between. The length of the CDR3 is 14 residues. The germline CDR1 and CDR2 sequences are SGHNT and YYREEE (reference sequence). The CDR3 region has the DNA TGTGCCAGCAGCCGGGGGGGGAATGACTATGGCTACACCTTC. Amino acid sequence: CASSRGGNDYGYTF. Full variable domain (missing parts from reference TRBV5-4 and TRBJ1-2): ETGVTQSPTHLIKTRGQQVTLRCSSQSGHNTVSWYQQALGQGPQFIFQYYREEENGRGNFPPRFSGLQFPNYSSELNVNALELDDSALYLCASSRGGNDYGYTFGSGTRLTVV.

The V and J genes are TRBV9 and TRBJ1-4, with 7 bases aligning to TRBD1. Germline V CDR1 and CDR2: SGDLS, YYNGEE. V lost 0 bases to trimming and J lost 5 bases; unmatched junction nucleotides: 10. CDR3 size: 17 residues. The CDR3 DNA reads as TGTGCCAGCAGCGTAGCGCTGACACAGGGGAAGAATGAAAAACTGTTTTTT. Protein product: CASSVALTQGKNEKLFF.

The chain joins TRBV5-1 to TRBJ1-4; the D is unclear. The CDR3 is 14 amino acids. V dropped 2 bases and J dropped 8 bases, with 13 bases sitting between them. From germline, CDR1 is SGHRS and CDR2 YFSETQ. The CDR3 DNA sequence: TGCGCCAGCAGCTTAACGAGGGCGCAAGAAAAACTGTTTTTT. It codes for CASSLTRAQEKLFF.

The chain uses TRBV7-9 and TRBJ2-3; tentatively, D is TRBD2 (7 bases). Germline assignment: CDR1 SEHNR and CDR2 FQNEAQ (reference sequence). The CDR3 has 15 residues. V gave up 5 bases and J gave up 2 bases, with 14 bases separating them. The CDR3 loop is CASSPRRGPTDTQYF. The CDR3 DNA sequence: TGTGCCAGCAGCCCCAGGCGGGGGCCCACAGATACGCAGTATTTT.

This clone appeared a single time. The chain employs TRBV5-1 and TRBJ1-2; D might be TRBD1 (6 bases). V dropped 4 bases and J dropped 4 bases, with 17 bases sitting between them. The length of the CDR3 is 15 residues. Germline CDR1 SGHRS, CDR2 YFSETQ. The CDR3 bases are TGCGCCAGCAGCCCCGGACAGACCTTTGGCTATGGCTACACCTTC. Its protein is CASSPGQTFGYGYTF.

This clone has just one count. The rearrangement links TRBV9 to TRBJ1-6, with D possibly TRBD1 on 6 matching bases. V was shortened by 6 bases and J by 8 bases, with 15 bases between the two germline ends. The germline V gene encodes CDR1 SGDLS and CDR2 YYNGEE. This CDR3 region has 14 residues. CDR3 loop: CASTPDSPDSPLHF. The CDR3 DNA reads TGTGCCAGCACCCCGGACAGTCCGGATTCACCCCTCCACTTT.

The V call is TRBV5-4, the J call TRBJ2-3; D gene ambiguous. CDR3 size: 15 residues. V was shortened by 0 bases and J by 0 bases, with 8 bases between the two germline ends. Germline-derived CDR1 and CDR2 are SGHNT and YYREEE (reference sequence). The CDR3 loop is CASSLDVTSTDTQYF. The CDR3 nucleotides read TGTGCCAGCAGCTTGGACGTGACTAGCACAGATACGCAGTATTTT.

The V call is TRBV7-3, the J call TRBJ2-1; 7 nucleotides line up with TRBD1. This CDR3 spans 13 amino acids. In germline, CDR1 is SGHTA, CDR2 FQGTGA. The trim removed 5 bases at V and 5 bases at J, leaving 3 bases unmatched. The CDR3 reads CASSVDRDNEQFF. The CDR3 region has the DNA TGTGCCAGCAGCGTCGACAGGGACAATGAGCAGTTCTTC.

The rearrangement joins TRBV9 to TRBJ2-7, with 9 bases identical to TRBD1. CDR3 length: 14 residues. From germline, CDR1 is SGDLS and CDR2 YYNGEE. Germline trimming cut 0 bases from V and 3 bases from J; bases unmatched to any gene: 1. CDR3 DNA sequence: TGTGCCAGCAGCGTAGGGACAGGGGTCTACGAGCAGTACTTC. It yields the protein CASSVGTGVYEQYF.

CDR3 sequence: CATAGERGTEAFF. The DNA of the CDR3 is TGTGCCACCGCGGGGGAGAGAGGAACTGAAGCTTTCTTT. The rearrangement uses TRBV2 and TRBJ1-1; D possibly corresponds to TRBD1 (5 bases). Between the trimmed V and J ends, which lost 10 bases and 5 bases, there was a span of 17 bases. This CDR3 has 13 residues. CDR1 SNHLY and CDR2 FYNNEI come from the germline V gene.

This chain connects TRBV7-3 to TRBJ2-7, with TRBD1 as a possible D gene (7 bases). The germline V gene has CDR1 SGHTA and CDR2 FQGTGA. Trimming left V 5 bases short and J 2 bases short, with 13 bases between. CDR3 size: 14 residues. The CDR3 here is CASSPGGTAYEQYF. DNA of the CDR3: TGTGCCAGCAGCCCAGGAGGGACAGCCTACGAGCAGTACTTC. The full variable domain, in which reference TRBV7-3 and TRBJ2-7 provide the parts outside the CDR3, is GAGVSQTPSNKVTEKGKYVELRCDPISGHTALYWYRQSLGQGPEFLIYFQGTGAADDSGLPNDRFFAVRPEGSVSTLKIQRTERGDSAVYLCASSPGGTAYEQYFGPGTRLTVT.

The rearrangement links TRBV30 to TRBJ1-2; a possible D gene is TRBD1 (5 bases). The V end lost 8 bases, the J end lost 1 base, and 17 bases lay between the germline ends. The germline V gene encodes CDR1 GTSNPN and CDR2 SVGIG (reference sequence). This CDR3 region has 14 residues. The CDR3 sequence is CAVGGWGVNYGYTF. CDR3 coding DNA: TGTGCCGTAGGCGGTTGGGGGGTTAACTATGGCTACACCTTC.

As to this clone: Other DNA sequences in the same sample also yield this CDR3. This chain connects TRBV18 to TRBJ1-2; D not certain. Germline values: CDR1 KGHSH, CDR2 LQKENI. The CDR3 runs to 13 residues. Trimming removed 1 base from V and 8 bases from J, with 11 bases in between. The CDR3 protein is CASSPLGGAGYTF. DNA of the CDR3: TGTGCCAGCTCACCACTCGGAGGCGCGGGCTACACCTTC.

V is TRBV11-2 and J is TRBJ2-5, with D tentatively TRBD1 (5 bases). The CDR3 contains 15 residues. V was cut by 4 bases and J by 5 bases, with 17 bases left in between. Germline-derived CDR1 and CDR2 are SGHAT and FQNNGV. The CDR3, as DNA: TGTGCCAGCAGCTCCAGGGCTGTCTCAAGGGAGACCCAGTACTTC. It is translated as CASSSRAVSRETQYF. The whole variable domain, filled in from reference TRBV11-2 and TRBJ2-5, reads EAGVAQSPRYKIIEKRQSVAFWCNPISGHATLYWYQQILGQGPKLLIQFQNNGVVDDSQLPKDRFSAERLKGVDSTLKIQPAKLEDSAVYLCASSSRAVSRETQYFGPGTRLLVL.

The chain carries TRBV9 and TRBJ2-5; 8 bases align to TRBD2. Trimming removed 4 bases from V and 1 base from J; junction bases left unmatched: 3. Germline V gives CDR1 SGDLS, CDR2 YYNGEE. The CDR3 covers 14 residues. In DNA, the CDR3 is TGTGCCAGCAGCCCACGGGGGGGCCAAGAGACCCAGTACTTC. This sequence encodes CASSPRGGQETQYF.

The chain employs TRBV28 and TRBJ1-2; unclear D gene. Germline lookup yields CDR1 MDHEN and CDR2 SYDVKM. The CDR3 is 13 residues long. V was pared by 7 bases and J by 9 bases, with 18 bases between. In nucleotides, the CDR3 is TGTGCCAGCACCACGACTAGGGAGTTTAGCTACACCTTC. Its protein is CASTTTREFSYTF.

The chain is built from TRBV25-1 and TRBJ2-5, with 8 bases identical to TRBD1. V gave up 4 bases and J gave up 4 bases; unmatched junction bases: 8. Germline CDR1 is MGHDK and CDR2 is SYGVNS. This CDR3 contains 15 residues. The CDR3 reads CASSGLDRAGETQYF. In DNA, the CDR3 is TGTGCCAGCAGTGGGCTGGACAGGGCTGGAGAGACCCAGTACTTC. Full variable domain (missing parts from reference TRBV25-1 and TRBJ2-5): EADIYQTPRYLVIGTGKKITLECSQTMGHDKMYWYQQDPGMELHLIHYSYGVNSTEKGDLSSESTVSRIRTEHFPLTLESARPSHTSQYLCASSGLDRAGETQYFGPGTRLLVL.